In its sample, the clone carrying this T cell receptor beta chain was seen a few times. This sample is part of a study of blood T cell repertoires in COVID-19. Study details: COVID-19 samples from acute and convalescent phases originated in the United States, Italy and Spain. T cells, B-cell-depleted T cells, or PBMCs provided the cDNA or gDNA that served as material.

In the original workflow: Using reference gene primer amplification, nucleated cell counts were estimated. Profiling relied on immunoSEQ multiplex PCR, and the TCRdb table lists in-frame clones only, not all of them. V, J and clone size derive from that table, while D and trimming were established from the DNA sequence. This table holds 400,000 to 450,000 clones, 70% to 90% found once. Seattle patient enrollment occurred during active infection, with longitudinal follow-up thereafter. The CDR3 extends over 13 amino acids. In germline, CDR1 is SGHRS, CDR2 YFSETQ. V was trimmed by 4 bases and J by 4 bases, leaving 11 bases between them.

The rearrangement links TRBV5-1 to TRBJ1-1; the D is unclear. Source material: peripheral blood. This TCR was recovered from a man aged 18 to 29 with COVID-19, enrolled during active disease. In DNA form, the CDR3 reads TGCGCCAGCAGCCCCGGACTGGCCACTGAAGCTTTCTTT. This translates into CASSPGLATEAFF.